A selection of T cell receptor beta chains follows, all from one sample in a study of blood T cell repertoires in COVID-19. Profiling relied on immunoSEQ multiplex PCR, and the TCRdb table lists in-frame clones only, not all of them. The sample lists roughly 150,000 clones; about 87% were seen once. The sample taken for sequencing was peripheral blood. The receptor set was obtained from an older woman with COVID-19, enrolled during active disease. The CDR3 runs from the conserved cysteine through the conserved F or W. D genes are given only for firm matches. Clone size appears in some rows only: once, few, many, or a class for an expanded clone.

>NA|TRBV2|TRBD1|TRBJ1-4
TGTGCCAGCAGTGAAGCGCTTCCGAGGACAGGGCGAACTAATGAAAAACTGTTTTTT
CASSEALPRTGRTNEKLFF
>NA|TRBV28|TRBD1|TRBJ1-2
TGTGCCAGCAGTTTCGACAGGGGTTTAGGTGGCTACACCTTC
CASSFDRGLGGYTF
>NA|TRBV18|TRBD2|TRBJ2-5
TGTGCCAGCTCACCACAGCGGGGGACCCAAGAGACCCAGTACTTC
CASSPQRGTQETQYF
>NA|TRBV5-1|NA|TRBJ2-2
TGCGCCAGCAGCTTGGGGGCGGGACGTAACACCGGGGAGCTGTTTTTT
CASSLGAGRNTGELFF
>NA|TRBV28|TRBD1|TRBJ1-1
TGTGCCAGCAGTTCACCGACAGGGTTTCGCAACACTGAAGCTTTCTTT
CASSSPTGFRNTEAFF
>NA|TRBV18|NA|TRBJ1-1
TGTGCCAGCTCACCAAAGGACAGGAACACTGAAGCTTTCTTT
CASSPKDRNTEAFF
>NA|TRBV30|NA|TRBJ1-1
TGTGCCTGGAGTGTACTCGCTAACACTGAAGCTTTCTTT
CAWSVLANTEAFF
>NA|TRBV6-5|TRBD1|TRBJ2-5
TGTGCCAGCAGTCGGTCGACAGGGTCTAAAGAGACCCAGTACTTC
CASSRSTGSKETQYF
>NA|TRBV7-2|NA|TRBJ1-5
TGTGCCAGCAGCCTAGCACAGGGAACGCCCCAGCATTTT
CASSLAQGTPQHF
>NA|TRBV5-1|NA|TRBJ1-1
TGCGCCAGCAGCCCTCGGGGGGGCACTGAAGCTTTCTTT
CASSPRGGTEAFF
>NA|TRBV2|NA|TRBJ2-5
TGTGCCAGCAGCGAAACGGGGTTCCAAGAGACCCAGTACTTC
CASSETGFQETQYF
>once|TRBV18|TRBD1|TRBJ1-1
TGTGCCAGCTTACAAACAGGGGAGGCTGAAGCTTTCTTT
CASLQTGEAEAFF
>once|TRBV9|NA|TRBJ1-1
TGTGCCAGCAGCGTAGCTGGGGGACATCAAGGCGTTCGGAACACTGAAGCTTTCTTT
CASSVAGGHQGVRNTEAFF
>NA|TRBV9|NA|TRBJ2-1
TGTGCCAGCAGCGGGATGACTAATGCCGGATTGGGTGAGCAGTTCTTC
CASSGMTNAGLGEQFF
>NA|TRBV6-2/TRBV6-3|NA|TRBJ1-1
TGTGCCAGCAGCCTAACAGGGTTGGCGGCTTTCTTT
CASSLTGLAAFF
>NA|TRBV19|NA|TRBJ1-4
TGTGCCAGTAGTATGGGACACCGGCGGGAAAAACTGTTTTTT
CASSMGHRREKLFF
>once|TRBV5-8|NA|TRBJ1-1
TGTGCCAGCAGCTCCCCCCAAAAGGAGGACACTGAAGCTTTCTTT
CASSSPQKEDTEAFF
>NA|TRBV5-1|NA|TRBJ1-1
TGCGCCAGCAGCGTCCGGGATGGTTTGAGGAACACTGAAGCTTTCTTT
CASSVRDGLRNTEAFF
>NA|TRBV2|NA|TRBJ1-5
TGTGCCAGCAGTGAAAACGGGGGAGTACAGCCCCAGCATTTT
CASSENGGVQPQHF
>NA|TRBV1|NA|TRBJ2-7
TGCACCAGCAGCCAAGATCAGGGGTGGACACGGCAAAATGGTTACGAGCAGTACTTC
CTSSQDQGWTRQNGYEQYF
>NA|TRBV15|NA|TRBJ2-7
TGTGCCACCAGCAGAGATAGAACCGGGTTCCACGAGCAGTACTTC
CATSRDRTGFHEQYF
>NA|TRBV29-1|NA|TRBJ2-5
TGCAGCGTGGGGAGAGAAGAGACCCAGTACTTC
CSVGREETQYF
>NA|TRBV30|TRBD2|TRBJ2-5
TGTGCCTGGGCGGGGGGGAACCAAGAGACCCAGTACTTC
CAWAGGNQETQYF
>once|TRBV27|TRBD1|TRBJ2-1
TGTGCCAGCAGTTTAGAAGGGACAGGTTACAATGAGCAGTTCTTC
CASSLEGTGYNEQFF
>NA|TRBV5-1|NA|TRBJ1-6
TGCGCCAGCAGCTTGGCCGGGGATAGGTATTCACCCCTCCACTTT
CASSLAGDRYSPLHF
>few|TRBV5-1|NA|TRBJ1-5
TGCGCCAGCAGCTTGGGCAGTAGCAATCAGCCCCAGCATTTT
CASSLGSSNQPQHF
>NA|TRBV7-2|TRBD1|TRBJ2-3
TGTGCCAGCACCAAACAGGGGGTTGTCGCAGATACGCAGTATTTT
CASTKQGVVADTQYF